The clone carrying this TCR beta chain was recorded at least ten times. Its specificity is not known. CDR1 is MNHEY and CDR2 is SVGAGI in the germline V gene. V was pared by 0 bases and J by 2 bases, with 0 bases of the junction left unmatched. The CDR3 is 15 residues long. This record comes from a study of neurological immune-mediated disorders. Study-level results: The greatest degree of TCR clonal expansion was observed in HTLV-1-associated myelopathy, with the lowest in multiple sclerosis, below that of healthy controls. Among expanded clones, no CDR3 amino acid sequences were shared across subjects, a pattern suggesting private repertoires in all groups.

As for the cDNA, it was generated by 5'RACE with 10-nucleotide random UMIs. TCRdb re-analysed the 5' RACE reads in MiXCR, keeping a single row per CDR3 protein. In the table there are tens of thousands of distinct CDR3 sequences, 7% to 10% of which are singletons. Indicated time point: longitudinal time-point 3. Source material was 2 million unsorted PBMCs, stored at -80 °C in RNAlater. The V gene is TRBV6-5, the J gene TRBJ2-1; TRBD2 matches at 8 bases. Material for sequencing was PBMCs. The sequence came from a woman in her 40s in good health. The CDR3 here is CASSYSTSAYNEQFF. CDR3 nucleotide sequence: TGTGCCAGCAGTTACTCGACTAGCGCCTACAATGAGCAGTTCTTC.